Each of the 26 T cell receptor beta chains below was sequenced from the same sample in a study of blood T cell repertoires in COVID-19. Using immunoSEQ multiplex PCR, the repertoire was profiled, and TCRdb retains in-frame clones only, with some absent. The sample carries some 150,000 clones, 88% recorded once. Sequences were obtained from PBMCs or T cells enriched from blood (not recorded which). These receptors all come from a woman aged 30 to 39 with acute COVID-19.

This chain uses TRBV18 with TRBJ2-2, with TRBD2 matching 8 bases. Unmatched junction bases numbered 5, after V lost 4 bases and J lost 7 bases. Germline CDR1 KGHSH, CDR2 LQKENI. The CDR3 runs to 14 residues. Here the CDR3 DNA reads TGTGCCAGCTCACGTAAGACTAGCGTCGGGGAGCTGTTTTTT. It encodes CASSRKTSVGELFF.

The V gene is TRBV7-9, the J gene TRBJ2-2; D ambiguous. Germline-derived CDR1 and CDR2 are SEHNR and FQNEAQ (reference sequence). CDR3 length: 14 amino acids. V gave up 5 bases and J gave up 5 bases, with 12 bases separating them. In nucleotides, the CDR3 is TGTGCCAGCAGCGCCGTCGTTACTACCGGGGAGCTGTTTTTT. Translated: CASSAVVTTGELFF.

A few counts support this clone. This sequence joins TRBV10-3 and TRBJ1-1; D ambiguous. Trimming left V 8 bases short and J 1 base short, with 8 bases between. CDR3 length: 12 residues. Germline V CDR1 and CDR2: ENHRY, SYGVKD. In DNA form, the CDR3 reads TGTGCCATCGGAGGCAAGAACACTGAAGCTTTCTTT. It yields the protein CAIGGKNTEAFF.

This clone was observed a single time. This chain joins TRBV6-1 and TRBJ1-1; the D gene is possibly TRBD1 (6 bases). V lost 3 bases to trimming and J lost 0 bases, with 14 bases between them. Germline assignment: CDR1 MNHNS and CDR2 SASEGT. The CDR3 extends over 16 amino acids. This chain's CDR3 is CASSDLLGQMNTEAFF. The CDR3 DNA reads as TGTGCCAGCAGTGACCTCCTTGGACAGATGAACACTGAAGCTTTCTTT.

This chain connects TRBV11-2 to TRBJ2-7; D is possibly TRBD2 (5 bases). This CDR3 is 14 amino acids long. Germline V gene sequence: CDR1 SGHAT, CDR2 FQNNGV. Trimming removed 4 bases at V and 1 base at J, with 11 bases between. In DNA form, the CDR3 reads TGTGCCAGCAGCTCCGGACTCACTTCCTACGAGCAGTACTTC. This translates into CASSSGLTSYEQYF.

The CDR3: CAISVAGYGYTF. The CDR3 DNA follows: TGTGCCATCAGTGTGGCGGGCTATGGCTACACCTTC. This rearrangement joins TRBV10-3 to TRBJ1-2; D gene uncertain. V lost 4 bases to trimming and J lost 4 bases, with 7 bases between them. The CDR3 contains 12 residues. CDR1 and CDR2 from the germline V gene are ENHRY and SYGVKD.

The CDR3 here is CSASGGQAGAREQYF. The CDR3 DNA reads as TGCAGTGCTAGTGGGGGGCAGGCGGGAGCTCGGGAGCAGTACTTC. The chain combines TRBV20-1 with TRBJ2-7, with D tentatively TRBD2 (7 bases). V was clipped by 3 bases and J by 7 bases, with 22 bases between them. This CDR3 contains 15 residues. Per germline, CDR1 DFQATT and CDR2 SNEGSKA (reference sequence).

The chain is built from TRBV18 and TRBJ2-6, with D perhaps matching TRBD2 (6 bases). This CDR3 comprises 21 residues. CDR1 and CDR2 (germline): KGHSH, LQKENI. Trimming stripped 6 bases from V and 0 bases from J, with 27 bases between. The chain's CDR3 is CASSLDGGSRFPTSGANVLTF. In DNA, the CDR3 is TGTGCCAGCTCCCTTGACGGGGGTTCTAGGTTCCCGACCTCTGGGGCCAACGTCCTGACTTTC.

The chain carries TRBV20-1 and TRBJ2-7, with D perhaps TRBD1 (6 bases). In germline, CDR1 is DFQATT, CDR2 SNEGSKA (reference sequence). The V end was cut by 3 bases, the J end by 0 bases, with 12 bases between. The CDR3 sequence is 14 residues long. The CDR3 region is CSASSDRSSYEQYF. DNA for the CDR3: TGCAGTGCTAGTTCCGACAGGAGCTCCTACGAGCAGTACTTC.

The chain couples TRBV21-1 to TRBJ2-3; the table gives TRBD2 as D, unverified against the DNA. TRBV21-1 corresponds to a pseudogene. The CDR3 has 16 residues. The CDR3 coding sequence is TGTGCCAGCAGGATGGGGTGGGGAGGGAGTACAGATACGCAGTATTTT. Translation gives CASRMGWGGSTDTQYF.

V usage is TRBV15 and J usage is TRBJ2-5, with 7 bases identical to TRBD2. Per the germline V gene, CDR1 is LNHNV and CDR2 is YYDKDF (reference sequence). The CDR3 extends over 16 amino acids. The V segment lost 0 bases and the J segment 6 bases; nucleotides outside the gene matches: 10. The chain's CDR3 is CATSRDEGEGYQTQYF. As DNA, the CDR3 is TGTGCCACCAGCAGAGATGAAGGGGAGGGTTACCAGACCCAGTACTTC.

The V and J genes are TRBV6-2 or TRBV6-3 and TRBJ1-5, with 8 bases matching TRBD1. The CDR3 is made up of 15 amino acids. J was trimmed by 5 bases and V by 5 bases; bases with no gene match: 8. Germline CDR1 MNHEY, CDR2 SVGEGT. The CDR3 spells CASSRTGTGYQPQHF. The CDR3 coding sequence is TGTGCCAGCAGTCGAACCGGGACAGGTTATCAGCCCCAGCATTTT.

This chain connects TRBV6-5 to TRBJ1-1, with D unclear. The germline V and J ends were trimmed by 0 bases and 5 bases, with 13 bases remaining between them. Per the germline V gene, CDR1 is MNHEY and CDR2 is SVGAGI. The CDR3 loop spans 15 amino acids. The CDR3, as DNA: TGTGCCAGCAGTTACTCGGCGGCGTGGGTTACTGAAGCTTTCTTT. Translating gives CASSYSAAWVTEAFF.

The V call is TRBV29-1, the J call TRBJ2-7; no clear D. The CDR3 totals 13 residues. V was clipped by 6 bases and J by 5 bases, with 17 bases between them. Germline CDR1 SQVTM, CDR2 ANQGSEA. The DNA for the CDR3 is TGCAGCGTCACGTTTGGGCCATGGGACGAGCAGTACTTC. Residues: CSVTFGPWDEQYF.

The chain joins TRBV2 to TRBJ1-5; 9 bases are a match to TRBD1. The CDR3 length is 13 residues. Germline lookup yields CDR1 SNHLY and CDR2 FYNNEI. V lost 4 bases, J lost 5 bases, and 0 bases stayed unmatched. The CDR3 DNA sequence: TGTGCCAGCAGTGGGACAGGGGATCAGCCCCAGCATTTT. Its protein is CASSGTGDQPQHF.

This chain uses TRBV6-5 with TRBJ2-1; 14 positions match TRBD2. The CDR3 is 15 residues long. Germline V gives CDR1 MNHEY, CDR2 SVGAGI. The V and J ends lost 4 bases and 9 bases, in that order; junction bases with no gene match: 5. The CDR3 region has the DNA TGTGCCAGCAGTTTGGGACTAGCGGGAGTCGGTGAGCAGTTCTTC. It is translated as CASSLGLAGVGEQFF.

The V gene is TRBV28, the J gene TRBJ1-5, with no clear D. In germline, CDR1 is MDHEN, CDR2 SYDVKM. Trimming stripped 2 bases from V and 3 bases from J, with 8 bases between. CDR3 length equals 14 residues. In DNA, the CDR3 is TGTGCCAGCAGTTTACCGGACTTCAATCAGCCCCAGCATTTT. It codes for CASSLPDFNQPQHF.

This chain joins TRBV24-1 and TRBJ2-2, with D perhaps matching TRBD2 (6 bases). The CDR3 totals 14 residues. The V gene lost 6 bases and the J gene lost 3 bases, with 10 bases spanning the gap. In germline, CDR1 is KGHDR, CDR2 SFDVKD. The CDR3 DNA sequence: TGTGCCACCAGTCCGTCGGGGGACACCGGGGAGCTGTTTTTT. Translation: CATSPSGDTGELFF.

About this clone itself: A read error may account for a junction end that differs from germline. The rearrangement joins TRBV7-7 to TRBJ2-5; 10 bases are a match to TRBD1. The germline CDR1 and CDR2 sequences are SSHAT and FNYEAQ (reference sequence). This CDR3 spans 15 amino acids. Here the CDR3 reads CASSSLGQGFGTQYF. Here the CDR3 DNA reads TGTGCTAGCAGCAGTTTGGGACAGGGGTTCGGGACCCAGTACTTC.

This clone was counted between two and nine times. The genes are TRBV4-3 and TRBJ2-6, with 12 bases fitting TRBD2. V lost 0 bases and J lost 1; bases outside the gene matches: 4. Germline loops: CDR1 LGHNA, CDR2 YSLEER. The CDR3 is 19 residues long. CDR3: CASSQETSGSPSGANVLTF. CDR3 nucleotide sequence: TGCGCCAGCAGCCAAGAGACTAGCGGGAGCCCGTCTGGGGCCAACGTCCTGACTTTC.

This chain connects TRBV14 to TRBJ1-4; D is unclear. This CDR3 is built from 16 residues. Trimming took off 4 bases at V and 6 bases at J, with 18 bases between the two ends. CDR1 is SGHDN and CDR2 is FVKESK in the germline V gene. CDR3 sequence: CASSLGGRVSYEKLFF. The DNA of the CDR3 is TGTGCCAGCAGCCTCGGTGGGAGAGTCTCGTATGAAAAACTGTTTTTT.

CDR3 loop: CASRTGANTEAFF. The DNA of the CDR3 is TGTGCCAGCAGGACAGGCGCCAACACTGAAGCTTTCTTT. V usage is TRBV7-2 and J usage is TRBJ1-1; perhaps TRBD1 as D (6 bases). The CDR3 loop spans 13 amino acids. Germline CDR1 is SGHTA and CDR2 is FQGNSA. V was clipped by 6 bases and J by 2 bases, with 10 bases between them.

The chain links TRBV4-3 to TRBJ1-4, with D tentatively TRBD1 (6 bases). CDR1 and CDR2 from the germline V gene are LGHNA and YSLEER. This CDR3 region has 15 residues. V was pared by 0 bases and J by 6 bases, with 11 bases between. In DNA, the CDR3 is TGCGCCAGCAGCCAAGATAACAGGGTTGATGAAAAACTGTTTTTT. Translated, it gives CASSQDNRVDEKLFF.

The chain employs TRBV4-1 and TRBJ2-1; 13 bases line up with TRBD2. The CDR3 consists of 19 residues. V trimming: 2 bases; J trimming: 0 bases; junction bases outside the gene matches: 7. CDR1 MGHRA and CDR2 YSYEKL come from the germline V gene. CDR3 region: CASSQMGLAGLNSYNEQFF. In DNA, the CDR3 is TGCGCCAGCAGCCAAATGGGACTAGCGGGACTAAACTCCTACAATGAGCAGTTCTTC.

The chain recombines TRBV18 with TRBJ2-1; 7 bases agree with TRBD1. The V and J ends lost 3 bases and 4 bases, in that order; junction bases with no gene match: 6. Germline CDR1 reads KGHSH; CDR2 reads LQKENI. The CDR3 has 15 residues. CDR3 loop: CASSPTGQVYNEQFF. DNA of the CDR3: TGTGCCAGCTCACCGACTGGACAGGTTTACAATGAGCAGTTCTTC.

This clone was seen a handful of times. Mismatch with germline at one junction end may stem from a read error. The chain recombines TRBV7-9 with TRBJ1-2, with D perhaps TRBD1 (5 bases). Germline CDR1 is SEHNR and CDR2 is FQNEAQ (reference sequence). The CDR3 covers 15 residues. CDR3 nucleotide sequence: TGTGCCAGCAACCCGACAGACCGATCCAACTACGGCTACACCTTC. Translated: CASNPTDRSNYGYTF.